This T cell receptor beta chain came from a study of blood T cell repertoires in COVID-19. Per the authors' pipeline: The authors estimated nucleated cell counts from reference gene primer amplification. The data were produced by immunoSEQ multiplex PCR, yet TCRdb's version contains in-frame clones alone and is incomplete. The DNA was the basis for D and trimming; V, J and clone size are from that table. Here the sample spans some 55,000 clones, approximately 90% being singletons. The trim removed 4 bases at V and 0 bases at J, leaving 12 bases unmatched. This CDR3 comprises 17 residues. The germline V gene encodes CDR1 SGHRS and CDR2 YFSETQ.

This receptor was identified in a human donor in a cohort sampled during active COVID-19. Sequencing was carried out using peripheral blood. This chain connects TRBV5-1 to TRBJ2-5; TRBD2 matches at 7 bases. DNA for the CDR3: TGCGCCAGCAGCCGCCAAGTTCTAGCGGACCACCAAGAGACCCAGTACTTC. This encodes CASSRQVLADHQETQYF.